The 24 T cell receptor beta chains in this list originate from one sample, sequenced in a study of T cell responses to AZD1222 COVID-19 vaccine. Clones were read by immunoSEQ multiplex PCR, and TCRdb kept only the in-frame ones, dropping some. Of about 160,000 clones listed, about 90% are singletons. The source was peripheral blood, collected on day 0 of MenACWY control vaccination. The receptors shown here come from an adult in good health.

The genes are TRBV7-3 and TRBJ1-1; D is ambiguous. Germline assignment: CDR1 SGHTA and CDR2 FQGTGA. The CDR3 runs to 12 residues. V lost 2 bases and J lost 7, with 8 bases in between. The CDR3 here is CASSLGRDEAFF. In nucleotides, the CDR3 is TGTGCCAGCAGCTTAGGGAGGGATGAAGCTTTCTTT.

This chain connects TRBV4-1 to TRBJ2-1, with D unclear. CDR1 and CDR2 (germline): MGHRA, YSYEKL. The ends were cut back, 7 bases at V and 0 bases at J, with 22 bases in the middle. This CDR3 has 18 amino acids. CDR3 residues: CASKPSETGHSSYNEQFF. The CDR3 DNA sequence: TGCGCCAGCAAACCCTCTGAGACGGGCCACAGCTCCTACAATGAGCAGTTCTTC.

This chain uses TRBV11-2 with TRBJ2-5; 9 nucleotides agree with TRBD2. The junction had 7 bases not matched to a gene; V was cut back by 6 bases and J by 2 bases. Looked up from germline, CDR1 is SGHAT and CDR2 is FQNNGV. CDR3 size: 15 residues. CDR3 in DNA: TGTGCCAGCAGGAAGCCCCTAGCGGGGCAAGAGACCCAGTACTTC. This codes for CASRKPLAGQETQYF. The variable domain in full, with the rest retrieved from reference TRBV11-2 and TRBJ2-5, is EAGVAQSPRYKIIEKRQSVAFWCNPISGHATLYWYQQILGQGPKLLIQFQNNGVVDDSQLPKDRFSAERLKGVDSTLKIQPAKLEDSAVYLCASRKPLAGQETQYFGPGTRLLVL.

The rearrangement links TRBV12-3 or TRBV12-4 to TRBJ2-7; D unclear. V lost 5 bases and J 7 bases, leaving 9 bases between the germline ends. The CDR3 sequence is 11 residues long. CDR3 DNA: TGTGCCAGCAGTCCGGGTAGTGAGCAGTACTTC. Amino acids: CASSPGSEQYF.

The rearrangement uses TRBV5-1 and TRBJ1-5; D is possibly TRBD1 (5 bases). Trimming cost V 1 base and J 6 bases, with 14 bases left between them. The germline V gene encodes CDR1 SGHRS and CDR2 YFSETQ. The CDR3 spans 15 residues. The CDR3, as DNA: TGCGCCAGCAGCTTGACCGGGACTGATAGTCAGCCCCAGCATTTT. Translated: CASSLTGTDSQPQHF.

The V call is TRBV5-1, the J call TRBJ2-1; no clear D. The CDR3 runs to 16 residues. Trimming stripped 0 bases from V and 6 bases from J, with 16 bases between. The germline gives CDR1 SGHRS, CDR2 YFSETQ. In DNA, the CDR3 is TGCGCCAGCAGCTTGGTCGTGGGCGGATCCGGCAATGAGCAGTTCTTC. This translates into CASSLVVGGSGNEQFF.

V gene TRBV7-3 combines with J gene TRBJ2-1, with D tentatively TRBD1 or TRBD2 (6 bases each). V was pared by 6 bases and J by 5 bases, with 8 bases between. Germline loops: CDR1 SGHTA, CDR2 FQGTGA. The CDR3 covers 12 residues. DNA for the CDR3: TGTGCCAGCAGTGGGGGGCACAATGAGCAGTTCTTC. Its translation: CASSGGHNEQFF.

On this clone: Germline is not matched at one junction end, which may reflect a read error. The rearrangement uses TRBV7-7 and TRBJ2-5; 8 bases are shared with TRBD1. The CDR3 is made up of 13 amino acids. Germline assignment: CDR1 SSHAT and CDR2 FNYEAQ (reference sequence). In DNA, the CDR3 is TGTGCTAGCAGCCAGGACAGGGATGAGACCCAGTACTTC. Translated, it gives CASSQDRDETQYF. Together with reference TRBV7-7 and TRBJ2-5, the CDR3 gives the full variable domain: GAGVSQSPRYKVTKRGQDVTLRCDPISSHATLYWYQQALGQGPEFLTYFNYEAQPDKSGLPSDRFSAERPEGSISTLTIQRTEQRDSAMYRCASSQDRDETQYFGPGTRLLVL.

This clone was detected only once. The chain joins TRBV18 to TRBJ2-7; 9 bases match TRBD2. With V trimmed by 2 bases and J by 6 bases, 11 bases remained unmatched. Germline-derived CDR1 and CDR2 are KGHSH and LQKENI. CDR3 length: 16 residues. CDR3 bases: TGTGCCAGCTCACCAATGGTTGCGGGAGGGTTGGTCGAGCAGTACTTC. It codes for CASSPMVAGGLVEQYF.

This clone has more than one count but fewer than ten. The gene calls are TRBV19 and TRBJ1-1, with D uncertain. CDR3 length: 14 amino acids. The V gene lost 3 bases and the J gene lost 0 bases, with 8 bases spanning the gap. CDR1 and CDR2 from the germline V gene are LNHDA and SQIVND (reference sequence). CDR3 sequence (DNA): TGTGCCAGTAGTATTATGGGAATGAACACTGAAGCTTTCTTT. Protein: CASSIMGMNTEAFF.

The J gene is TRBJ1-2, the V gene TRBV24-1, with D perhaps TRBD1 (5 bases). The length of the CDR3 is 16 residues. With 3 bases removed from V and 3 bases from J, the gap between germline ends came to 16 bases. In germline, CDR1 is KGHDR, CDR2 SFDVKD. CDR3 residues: CATSDRGRGTHYGYTF. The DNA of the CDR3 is TGTGCCACCAGTGATAGGGGCCGAGGGACGCACTATGGCTACACCTTC.

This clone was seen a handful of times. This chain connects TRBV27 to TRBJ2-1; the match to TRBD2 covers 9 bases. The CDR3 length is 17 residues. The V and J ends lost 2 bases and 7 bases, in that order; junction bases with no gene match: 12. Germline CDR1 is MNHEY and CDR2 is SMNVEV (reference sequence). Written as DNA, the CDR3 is TGTGCCAGCAGTTTAAAGGAAGGTAGCGGGAGAAGGAATGAGCAGTTCTTC. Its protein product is CASSLKEGSGRRNEQFF.

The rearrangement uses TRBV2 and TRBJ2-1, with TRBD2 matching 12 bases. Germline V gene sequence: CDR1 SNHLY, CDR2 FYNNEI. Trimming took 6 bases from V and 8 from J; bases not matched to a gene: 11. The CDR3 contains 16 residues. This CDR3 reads CASSYTTSGSVDEQFF. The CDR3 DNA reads TGTGCCAGCAGCTATACGACTAGCGGGAGTGTTGATGAGCAGTTCTTC. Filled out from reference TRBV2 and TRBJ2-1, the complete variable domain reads EPEVTQTPSHQVTQMGQEVILRCVPISNHLYFYWYRQILGQKVEFLVSFYNNEISEKSEIFDDQFSVERPDGSNFTLKIRSTKLEDSAMYFCASSYTTSGSVDEQFFGPGTRLTVL.

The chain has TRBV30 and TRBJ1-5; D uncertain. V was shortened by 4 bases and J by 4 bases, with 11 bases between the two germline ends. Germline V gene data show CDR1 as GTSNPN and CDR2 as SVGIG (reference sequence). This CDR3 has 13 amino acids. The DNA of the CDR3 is TGTGCCTGGACCGGGTCTAGGAATCAGCCCCAGCATTTT. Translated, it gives CAWTGSRNQPQHF.

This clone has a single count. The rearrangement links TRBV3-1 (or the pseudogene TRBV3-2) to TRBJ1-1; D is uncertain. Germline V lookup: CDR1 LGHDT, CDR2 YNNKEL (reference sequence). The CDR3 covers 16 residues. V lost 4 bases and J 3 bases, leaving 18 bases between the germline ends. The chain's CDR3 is CASSPPNWQVDTEAFF. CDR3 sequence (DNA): TGTGCCAGCAGCCCTCCCAACTGGCAGGTCGACACTGAAGCTTTCTTT.

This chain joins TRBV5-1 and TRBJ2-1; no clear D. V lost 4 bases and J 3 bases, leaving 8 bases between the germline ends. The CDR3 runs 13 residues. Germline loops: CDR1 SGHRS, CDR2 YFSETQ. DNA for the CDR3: TGCGCCAGCAGCCCACTTGTCTACAATGAGCAGTTCTTC. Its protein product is CASSPLVYNEQFF.

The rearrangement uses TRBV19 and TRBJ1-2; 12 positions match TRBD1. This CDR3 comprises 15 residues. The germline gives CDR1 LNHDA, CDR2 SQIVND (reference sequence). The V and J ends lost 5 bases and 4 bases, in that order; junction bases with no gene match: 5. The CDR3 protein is CASSAGQGASYGYTF. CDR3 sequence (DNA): TGTGCCAGTAGTGCGGGACAGGGGGCGAGCTATGGCTACACCTTC.

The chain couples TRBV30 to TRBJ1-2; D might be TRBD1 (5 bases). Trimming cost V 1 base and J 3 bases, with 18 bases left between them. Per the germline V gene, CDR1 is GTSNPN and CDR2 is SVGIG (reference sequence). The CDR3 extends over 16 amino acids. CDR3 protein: CAWSGGPGGNYYGYTF. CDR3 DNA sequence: TGTGCCTGGAGTGGGGGACCTGGAGGGAATTACTATGGCTACACCTTC.

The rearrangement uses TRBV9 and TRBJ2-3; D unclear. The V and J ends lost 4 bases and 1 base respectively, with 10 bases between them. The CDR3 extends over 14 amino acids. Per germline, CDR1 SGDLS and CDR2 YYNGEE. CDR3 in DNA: TGTGCCAGCAGCCCAACCGAGGGCACAGATACGCAGTATTTT. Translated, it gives CASSPTEGTDTQYF.

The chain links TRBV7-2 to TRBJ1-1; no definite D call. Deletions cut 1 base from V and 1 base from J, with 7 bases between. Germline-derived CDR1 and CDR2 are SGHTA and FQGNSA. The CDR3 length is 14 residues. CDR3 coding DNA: TGTGCCAGCAGCTTAGAGGCGGAGAACACTGAAGCTTTCTTT. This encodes CASSLEAENTEAFF.

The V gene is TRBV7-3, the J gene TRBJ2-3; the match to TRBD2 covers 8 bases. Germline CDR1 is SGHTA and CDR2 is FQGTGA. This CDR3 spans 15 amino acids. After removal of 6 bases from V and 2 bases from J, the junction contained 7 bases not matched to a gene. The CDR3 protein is CASSLSGGLTDTQYF. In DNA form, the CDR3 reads TGTGCCAGCAGTCTAAGCGGGGGCCTCACAGATACGCAGTATTTT. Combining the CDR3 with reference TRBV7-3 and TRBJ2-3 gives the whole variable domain GAGVSQTPSNKVTEKGKYVELRCDPISGHTALYWYRQSLGQGPEFLIYFQGTGAADDSGLPNDRFFAVRPEGSVSTLKIQRTERGDSAVYLCASSLSGGLTDTQYFGPGTRLTVL.

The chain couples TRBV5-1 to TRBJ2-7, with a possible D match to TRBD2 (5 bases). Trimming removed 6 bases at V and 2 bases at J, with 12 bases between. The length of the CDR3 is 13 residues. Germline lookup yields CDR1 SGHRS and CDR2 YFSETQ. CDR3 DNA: TGCGCCAGCACTGGAAAGCGGACCTACGAGCAGTACTTC. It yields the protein CASTGKRTYEQYF.

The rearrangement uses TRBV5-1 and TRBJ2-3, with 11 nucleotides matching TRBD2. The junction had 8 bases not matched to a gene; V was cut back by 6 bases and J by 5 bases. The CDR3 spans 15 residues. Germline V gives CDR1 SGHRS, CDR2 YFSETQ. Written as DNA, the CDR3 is TGCGCCAGCAATTCACTAGCGGGAGCGGTAGATACGCAGTATTTT. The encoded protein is CASNSLAGAVDTQYF.

The CDR3: CAWEAGTARLDEKLFF. CDR3 in DNA: TGTGCCTGGGAAGCTGGGACCGCTCGGCTTGATGAAAAACTGTTTTTT. The chain uses TRBV30 and TRBJ1-4; weak D call: TRBD1 (5 bases). Germline CDR1 reads GTSNPN; CDR2 reads SVGIG (reference sequence). V shed 5 bases and J shed 6 bases, with 22 bases lying between them. The CDR3 consists of 16 residues.